Presented here are 27 T cell receptor beta chains from one specimen sequenced in a study of OX40 agonist ivuxolimab in advanced cancers. Sequencing used immunoSEQ multiplex PCR; TCRdb keeps in-frame clones, though not all of them. The data contain some 6,100 clones, approximately 71% of them singletons. Here the sequenced sample was CD4+ or CD8+ T cells sorted from blood, taken in a trial of the OX40 agonist ivuxolimab. Receptors were obtained from an adult with an advanced solid tumor such as melanoma, head and neck, liver or kidney cancer.

This clone was seen just once. V gene TRBV19 combines with J gene TRBJ1-2; 8 bases are a match to TRBD1. The V gene end was trimmed by 7 bases and the J gene end by 0 bases; junction bases not matched to a gene: 13. Germline-derived CDR1 and CDR2 are LNHDA and SQIVND (reference sequence). This CDR3 is 17 amino acids long. CDR3 protein: CASTDFAGTGSNYGYTF. The CDR3 coding sequence is TGTGCCAGTACCGATTTCGCAGGGACAGGTTCTAACTATGGCTACACCTTC.

The V call is TRBV28, the J call TRBJ2-3; either TRBD1 or TRBD2 may supply D (5 bases each). Germline CDR1 is MDHEN and CDR2 is SYDVKM. This CDR3 is built from 13 residues. V lost 8 bases and J 6 bases, leaving 15 bases between the germline ends. CDR3 nucleotides: TGTGCCAGCTCCGTGGGGGTCACGGATACGCAGTATTTT. Amino acid sequence: CASSVGVTDTQYF.

This clone was counted between two and nine times. This chain links TRBV11-2 with TRBJ2-3; 11 bases match TRBD2. The germline V gene encodes CDR1 SGHAT and CDR2 FQNNGV. J lost 4 bases, V lost 4 bases, and 13 bases had no gene match. This CDR3 has 18 residues. This CDR3 is CASSSTVLAGGGADTQYF. The CDR3 DNA reads TGTGCCAGCAGCTCGACGGTCCTAGCGGGGGGCGGCGCAGATACGCAGTATTTT.

The table lists this clone with a few counts. The rearrangement links TRBV7-3 to TRBJ2-7; 7 nucleotides line up with TRBD2. The CDR3 contains 14 residues. The V gene's germline CDR1 is SGHTA and CDR2 FQGTGA. Trimming cost V 2 bases and J 4 bases; bases outside gene matches: 5. CDR3 amino acids: CASSLAGGSYEQYF. The CDR3 region has the DNA TGTGCCAGCAGCTTAGCCGGGGGGTCTTACGAGCAGTACTTC.

The chain links TRBV4-2 to TRBJ2-1, with D unresolved. This CDR3 has 12 residues. The germline gives CDR1 LGHNA, CDR2 YNFKEQ. V dropped 3 bases and J dropped 10 bases, with 10 bases sitting between them. The CDR3 reads CASSQDAQEQFF. CDR3 nucleotide sequence: TGTGCCAGCAGCCAGGATGCACAAGAGCAGTTCTTC.

The sample holds one count of this clone. The V gene is TRBV7-9, the J gene TRBJ2-7; D is ambiguous. Germline CDR1 reads SEHNR; CDR2 reads FQNEAQ (reference sequence). V gave up 7 bases and J gave up 1 base, with 11 bases separating them. The CDR3 has 13 amino acids. CDR3 sequence: CASTQMVSYEQYF. The CDR3 nucleotides are TGTGCCAGCACCCAAATGGTTTCCTACGAGCAGTACTTC.

This chain connects TRBV28 to TRBJ1-4; TRBD1 matches 7 bases. The trim removed 2 bases at V and 4 bases at J, leaving 4 bases unmatched. This CDR3 has 15 amino acids. Germline V gene data show CDR1 as MDHEN and CDR2 as SYDVKM. CDR3: CASSLPNRGNEKLFF. In nucleotides, the CDR3 is TGTGCCAGCAGTTTACCCAACAGGGGTAATGAAAAACTGTTTTTT.

The chain employs TRBV29-1 and TRBJ2-1, with D possibly matching TRBD1 (7 bases). Germline lookup yields CDR1 SQVTM and CDR2 ANQGSEA. The CDR3 has 13 amino acids. V was shortened by 3 bases and J by 6 bases, with 12 bases between the two germline ends. The CDR3 region is CSVDRGDSNEQFF. CDR3 DNA sequence: TGCAGCGTTGATAGGGGGGACAGCAATGAGCAGTTCTTC.

This clone is categorized as medium-sized (0.01 to 0.1%). The V call is TRBV5-4, the J call TRBJ2-7; D is uncertain. The CDR3 runs 14 residues. The germline gives CDR1 SGHNT, CDR2 YYREEE (reference sequence). Trimming pared 0 bases from V and 0 bases from J, leaving 7 bases between. The CDR3 bases are TGTGCCAGCAGCTTGGACGGAATCTCCTACGAGCAGTACTTC. It codes for CASSLDGISYEQYF.

The V gene is TRBV4-1, the J gene TRBJ2-5, with a tentative D call TRBD2 (6 bases). Germline-derived CDR1 and CDR2 are MGHRA and YSYEKL. V lost 5 bases to trimming and J lost 2 bases, with 6 bases between them. The CDR3 is 12 amino acids. The CDR3 bases are TGCGCCAGCAGCGGGGGGCAAGAGACCCAGTACTTC. Its translation is CASSGGQETQYF.

The chain recombines TRBV11-3 with TRBJ1-2; 8 positions match TRBD1. The CDR3 sequence is 17 residues long. The J segment lost 3 bases and the V segment lost 5 bases, leaving 14 bases of the junction unmatched. CDR1 and CDR2 from the germline V gene are SGHNT and YENEEA. This CDR3 reads CASSPLLGRGPYYGYTF. CDR3 sequence (DNA): TGTGCCAGCAGCCCCCTTTTAGGCAGGGGGCCTTACTATGGCTACACCTTC.

This clone is a singleton in its sample. The CDR3 bases are TGTGCCAGCAGTTATCTTCTAGTGCTGGGGCAGTTCTTC. Its protein product is CASSYLLVLGQFF. The V gene is TRBV6-6, the J gene TRBJ2-1; D is uncertain. Germline values: CDR1 MNHNY, CDR2 SVGAGI (reference sequence). The CDR3 totals 13 residues. V lost 3 bases and J 12 bases, leaving 15 bases between the germline ends.

The V gene is TRBV7-9, the J gene TRBJ2-7, with D possibly matching TRBD2 (6 bases). Germline CDR1 and CDR2: SEHNR and FQNEAQ (reference sequence). The V end lost 8 bases, the J end lost 2 bases, and 13 bases lay between the germline ends. CDR3 length: 13 residues. CDR3 bases: TGTGCCAGCGGCCCGCGGGACGCCTACGAGCAGTACTTC. Its translation is CASGPRDAYEQYF. Full variable domain (outside the CDR3, taken from reference TRBV7-9 and TRBJ2-7): DTGVSQNPRHKITKRGQNVTFRCDPISEHNRLYWYRQTLGQGPEFLTYFQNEAQLEKSRLLSDRFSAERPKGSFSTLEIQRTEQGDSAMYLCASGPRDAYEQYFGPGTRLTVT.

The chain recombines TRBV6-5 with TRBJ1-1; 8 positions agree with TRBD1. Per the germline V gene, CDR1 is MNHEY and CDR2 is SVGAGI. The trim removed 6 bases at V and 4 bases at J, leaving 4 bases unmatched. This CDR3 spans 13 amino acids. CDR3 bases: TGTGCCAGCAGACCGACAGGGGCCACTGAAGCTTTCTTT. Its protein is CASRPTGATEAFF.

The chain combines TRBV7-3 with TRBJ2-1; 7 bases are a match to TRBD2. Germline values: CDR1 SGHTA, CDR2 FQGTGA. The CDR3 has 15 residues. After removal of 3 bases from V and 9 bases from J, the junction contained 11 bases not matched to a gene. In DNA form, the CDR3 reads TGTGCCAGCAGCTTGGAGACTAGCCTCCCAGGTGAGCAGTTCTTC. Its protein product is CASSLETSLPGEQFF.

Only a few counts were recorded for this clone. V is TRBV5-5 and J is TRBJ1-1; D ambiguous. Looked up from germline, CDR1 is SGHKS and CDR2 is YYEKEE (reference sequence). Trimming pared 2 bases from V and 6 bases from J, leaving 5 bases between. This CDR3 contains 11 residues. The DNA for the CDR3 is TGTGCCAGCAGCTTAAGGGCTGAAGCTTTCTTT. It encodes CASSLRAEAFF.

V is TRBV2 and J is TRBJ1-1; D may be TRBD1 (5 bases). Trimming stripped 8 bases from V and 3 bases from J, with 10 bases between. Germline assignment: CDR1 SNHLY and CDR2 FYNNEI. The CDR3 covers 12 residues. For the CDR3, the DNA is TGTGCCAGCCGCCTGGGGGACACTGAAGCTTTCTTT. Amino acids: CASRLGDTEAFF.

In this sample, this clone turned up a few times. V usage is TRBV2 and J usage is TRBJ1-2; D uncertain. V dropped 10 bases and J dropped 2 bases, with 11 bases sitting between them. CDR3 length: 12 amino acids. CDR1 is SNHLY, CDR2 FYNNEI, per germline. Here the CDR3 DNA reads TGTGCCATCCGGACCGAGAACTATGGCTACACCTTC. It codes for CAIRTENYGYTF.

This clone appeared a single time. This chain uses TRBV7-3 with TRBJ1-2, with TRBD1 matching 8 bases. The J segment lost 4 bases and the V segment lost 5 bases, leaving 3 bases of the junction unmatched. Germline CDR1 is SGHTA and CDR2 is FQGTGA. This CDR3 is 13 amino acids long. The DNA for the CDR3 is TGTGCCAGCAGCACCACAGGGGGCTATGGCTACACCTTC. It is translated as CASSTTGGYGYTF.

The chain links TRBV7-6 to TRBJ2-1, with 8 bases that match TRBD1. V trimming: 1 base; J trimming: 5 bases; junction bases outside the gene matches: 7. Germline V gene data show CDR1 as SGHVS and CDR2 as FNYEAQ. There are 16 residues in the CDR3. This CDR3 reads CASSLVARGLNNEQFF. The CDR3 bases are TGTGCCAGCAGCTTAGTTGCCAGGGGGCTTAACAATGAGCAGTTCTTC.

The rearrangement uses TRBV19 and TRBJ2-7; 8 positions match TRBD2. CDR1 and CDR2 (germline): LNHDA, SQIVND (reference sequence). Trimming at V came to 6 bases and at J to 6 bases, leaving 13 bases not matched to a gene. The CDR3 is made up of 15 amino acids. The CDR3 region has the DNA TGTGCCAGTAGCGCCTCCGCGGGGGGCGCCGCCGAGCAGTACTTC. Residues: CASSASAGGAAEQYF.

The rearrangement uses TRBV5-6 and TRBJ2-7; D ambiguous. The germline V gene encodes CDR1 SGHDT and CDR2 YYEEEE. The CDR3 consists of 12 residues. V lost 2 bases and J lost 3, with 6 bases in between. CDR3 residues: CASSFLHYEQYF. DNA for the CDR3: TGTGCCAGCAGCTTCTTACACTACGAGCAGTACTTC.

The V gene is TRBV5-6, the J gene TRBJ2-2; 7 bases agree with TRBD2. Looked up from germline, CDR1 is SGHDT and CDR2 is YYEEEE. The V and J ends lost 4 bases and 3 bases, in that order; junction bases with no gene match: 6. The CDR3 runs 15 residues. CDR3 coding DNA: TGTGCCAGCAGCCGCCGCGGGGGTGACACCGGGGAGCTGTTTTTT. Its translation: CASSRRGGDTGELFF.

The chain couples TRBV6-1 to TRBJ2-7; TRBD2 is a possible D gene (5 bases). The CDR3 covers 13 residues. The ends were cut back, 4 bases at V and 2 bases at J, with 9 bases in the middle. Looked up from germline, CDR1 is MNHNS and CDR2 is SASEGT. The CDR3 sequence is CASSGRRAYEQYF. The CDR3, as DNA: TGTGCCAGCAGTGGCCGGCGGGCCTACGAGCAGTACTTC.

The chain links TRBV27 to TRBJ2-7; 8 positions match TRBD1. This CDR3 spans 15 amino acids. J lost 3 bases, V lost 7 bases, and 11 bases had no gene match. CDR1 is MNHEY, CDR2 SMNVEV, per germline (reference sequence). This chain's CDR3 is CASIHASGGGYEQYF. In DNA form, the CDR3 reads TGTGCCAGCATTCACGCTTCAGGGGGCGGCTACGAGCAGTACTTC.

The chain carries TRBV7-9 and TRBJ2-2; a weak D match, TRBD2 (5 bases). This CDR3 region has 15 residues. CDR1 and CDR2 (germline): SEHNR, FQNEAQ (reference sequence). Trimming left V 7 bases short and J 1 base short, with 13 bases between. The CDR3 DNA follows: TGTGCCAGCATCTCTGGACGGGAGAACACCGGGGAGCTGTTTTTT. This codes for CASISGRENTGELFF. Full variable domain (missing parts from reference TRBV7-9 and TRBJ2-2): DTGVSQNPRHKITKRGQNVTFRCDPISEHNRLYWYRQTLGQGPEFLTYFQNEAQLEKSRLLSDRFSAERPKGSFSTLEIQRTEQGDSAMYLCASISGRENTGELFFGEGSRLTVL.

The chain has TRBV7-6 and TRBJ1-6; 7 bases match TRBD1. J was trimmed by 3 bases and V by 0 bases; bases with no gene match: 5. Germline V gene lookup returns CDR1 SGHVS and CDR2 FNYEAQ. The CDR3 runs 17 residues. The CDR3 DNA follows: TGTGCCAGCAGCTTAGCGGCAGGGGGGTACTATAATTCACCCCTCCACTTT. This translates into CASSLAAGGYYNSPLHF.